This T cell receptor (beta chain) was sequenced in a study of patients and donors after allogeneic stem cell transplantation. The CDR3 contains 17 residues. V lost 4 bases, J lost 0 bases, and 8 bases stayed unmatched. Germline V lookup: CDR1 SQVTM, CDR2 ANQGSEA. This clonotype was observed a handful of times. MiXCR, run by TCRdb on the RT-PCR reads, gives a single entry per CDR3 protein. The table shows 70,000 to 85,000 distinct CDR3 sequences, with about 26% occurring only once. This TCR was recovered from a human donor who was either an allogeneic HSCT recipient or a stem cell or donor lymphocyte infusion donor (not recorded which). It is not recorded whose cells these are; they may come from a transplant donor. The chain recombines TRBV29-1 with TRBJ2-2, with 10 bases matching TRBD1. The sequencing sample was made of blood, either unsorted or a sorted T cell fraction (not recorded which). CDR3 in DNA: TGCAGCGTTGGCCCCACCGGACAGGGGGCGAACACCGGGGAGCTGTTTTTT. Residues: CSVGPTGQGANTGELFF.